A selection of T cell receptor beta chains follows, all from one sample in a study of neurological immune-mediated disorders. TCRdb independently ran MiXCR on the 5' RACE reads; one entry per CDR3 protein. The data contain some 68,000 distinct CDR3 sequences, roughly an eighth of them singletons. The sequenced sample was PBMCs. The source is a female donor with HTLV-1-associated myelopathy (HAM/TSP). CDR3s leave out the opening cysteine and the closing phenylalanine or tryptophan. Expanded clones get a size class; other rows say once, few or many, or leave the size out.

>TRBJ2-1|TRBV6-4|.
ASSAHRGAYNEQF
>TRBJ1-4|TRBV5-1|many
ASSLQGAGEKLF
>TRBJ1-1|TRBV6-6|.
ASRYGGGEAF
>TRBJ2-1|TRBV5-5|many
ASSLAGGSSYNEQF
>TRBJ1-2|TRBV28|many
ASRAGTVLGGYT
>TRBJ2-3|TRBV27|many
ASSPRSADTQY
>TRBJ2-5|TRBV15|many
ATSRGTAGVGETQY
>TRBJ1-4|TRBV29-1|many
SPDRVNEKLF
>TRBJ2-7|TRBV5-1|once
ASSLRTGGYEQY
>TRBJ2-1|TRBV10-3|.
AISDSRGSPSTPYNEQF
>TRBJ2-7|TRBV5-1|many
ASSHNPGQGYEQY